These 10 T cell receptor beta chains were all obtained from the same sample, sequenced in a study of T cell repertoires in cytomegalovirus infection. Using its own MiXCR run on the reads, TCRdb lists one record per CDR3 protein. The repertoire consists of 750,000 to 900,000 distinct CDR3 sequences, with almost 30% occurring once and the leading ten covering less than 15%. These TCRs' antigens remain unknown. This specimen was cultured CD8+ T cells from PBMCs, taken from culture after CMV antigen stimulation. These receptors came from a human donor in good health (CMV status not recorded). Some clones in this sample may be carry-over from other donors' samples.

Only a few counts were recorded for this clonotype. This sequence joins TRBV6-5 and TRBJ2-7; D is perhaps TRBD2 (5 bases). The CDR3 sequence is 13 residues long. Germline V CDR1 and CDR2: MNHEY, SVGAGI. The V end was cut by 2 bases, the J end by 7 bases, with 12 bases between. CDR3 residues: CASSYTPSGEQYV. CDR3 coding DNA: TGTGCCAGCAGTTACACCCCATCGGGGGAGCAGTACGTC.

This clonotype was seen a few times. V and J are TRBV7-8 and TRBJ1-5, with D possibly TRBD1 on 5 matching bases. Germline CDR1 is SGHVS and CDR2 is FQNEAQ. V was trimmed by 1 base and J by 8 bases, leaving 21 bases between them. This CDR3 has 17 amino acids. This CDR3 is CASSLVGRESPKEPQHF. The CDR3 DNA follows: TGTGCCAGCAGCTTAGTGGGCAGGGAGTCCCCTAAGGAGCCCCAGCATTTT.

The CDR3 spells CASSSWTSHLQETQYF. In DNA form, the CDR3 reads TGTGCCAGCAGCTCATGGACTAGCCACTTACAAGAGACCCAGTACTTC. The chain carries TRBV11-2 and TRBJ2-5; 8 bases map to TRBD2. Germline V gene lookup returns CDR1 SGHAT and CDR2 FQNNGV. There are 16 residues in the CDR3. J was trimmed by 2 bases and V by 4 bases; bases with no gene match: 9. Full variable domain (rest looked up from reference TRBV11-2 and TRBJ2-5): EAGVAQSPRYKIIEKRQSVAFWCNPISGHATLYWYQQILGQGPKLLIQFQNNGVVDDSQLPKDRFSAERLKGVDSTLKIQPAKLEDSAVYLCASSSWTSHLQETQYFGPGTRLLVL.

The chain's CDR3 is CASMGGVSSYNEQFF. CDR3 DNA: TGTGCCAGCATGGGCGGGGTGAGCTCCTACAATGAGCAGTTCTTC. The chain joins TRBV7-9 to TRBJ2-1; D may be TRBD2 (6 bases). Trimming took off 7 bases at V and 0 bases at J, with 13 bases between the two ends. CDR1 and CDR2 (germline): SEHNR, FQNEAQ (reference sequence). CDR3 length equals 15 residues.

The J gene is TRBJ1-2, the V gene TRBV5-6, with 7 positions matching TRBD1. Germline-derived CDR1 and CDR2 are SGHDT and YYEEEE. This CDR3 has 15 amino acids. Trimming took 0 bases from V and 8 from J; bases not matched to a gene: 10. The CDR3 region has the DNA TGTGCCAGCAGCTTGGAGAGGCGCAGGGGGGACGGCTACACCTTC. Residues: CASSLERRRGDGYTF.

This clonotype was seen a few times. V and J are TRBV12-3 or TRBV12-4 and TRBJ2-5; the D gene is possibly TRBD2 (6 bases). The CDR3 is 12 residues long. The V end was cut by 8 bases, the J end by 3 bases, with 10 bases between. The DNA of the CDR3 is TGTGCCAGCGGCCGGGGGAAAGAGACCCAGTACTTC. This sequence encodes CASGRGKETQYF.

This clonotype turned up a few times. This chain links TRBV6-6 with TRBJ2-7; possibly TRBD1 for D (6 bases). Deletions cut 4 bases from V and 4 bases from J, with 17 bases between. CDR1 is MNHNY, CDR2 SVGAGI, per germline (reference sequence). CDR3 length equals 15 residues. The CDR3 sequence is CASSFLETGQYEQYF. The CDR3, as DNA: TGTGCCAGCAGTTTCCTCGAGACAGGACAATACGAGCAGTACTTC.

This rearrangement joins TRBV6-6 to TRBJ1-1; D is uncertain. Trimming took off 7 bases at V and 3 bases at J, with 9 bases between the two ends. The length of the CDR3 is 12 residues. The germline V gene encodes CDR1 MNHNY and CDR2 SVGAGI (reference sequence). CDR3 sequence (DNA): TGTGCCAGCAAACCGGGGTACACTGAAGCTTTCTTT. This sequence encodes CASKPGYTEAFF.

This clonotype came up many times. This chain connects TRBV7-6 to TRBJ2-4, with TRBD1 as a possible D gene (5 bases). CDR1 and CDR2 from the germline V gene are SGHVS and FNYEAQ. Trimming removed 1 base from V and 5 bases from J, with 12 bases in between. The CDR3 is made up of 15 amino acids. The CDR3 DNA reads TGTGCCAGCAGCTTAGGACCTGGGGCTCAAAACATTCAGTACTTC. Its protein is CASSLGPGAQNIQYF.

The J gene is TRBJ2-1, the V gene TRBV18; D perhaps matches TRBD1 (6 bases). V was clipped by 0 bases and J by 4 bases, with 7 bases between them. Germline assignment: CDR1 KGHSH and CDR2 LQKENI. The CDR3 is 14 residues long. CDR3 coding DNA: TGTGCCAGCTCACCACCGGACAGTTACAATGAGCAGTTCTTC. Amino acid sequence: CASSPPDSYNEQFF.